The clone carrying this T cell receptor (beta chain) appeared a few times. The data were taken from a study of T-cell reconstitution after alpha-beta-depleted transplantation in children. The ends lost 3 bases at V and 1 base at J; junction bases unmatched: 3. The CDR3 has 14 residues. From germline, CDR1 is DFQATT and CDR2 SNEGSKA (reference sequence). Preparation of the TCRbeta library used unique molecular identifiers. Using its own MiXCR run on the PCR reads, TCRdb lists one record per CDR3 protein. The sample lists 500,000 or so distinct CDR3 sequences; around a third were seen once. Sequencing was performed on PBMCs from the stem cell graft donor, taken from the stem cell graft. The rearrangement uses TRBV20-1 and TRBJ2-4; 7 bases align to TRBD2. This sequence was found in a human donor who donated a stem cell graft to a child with aplastic anemia. CDR3 amino acids: CSASRRGAKNIQYF. The CDR3 DNA follows: TGCAGTGCTAGCAGGCGGGGGGCCAAAAACATTCAGTACTTC.